This T cell receptor (beta chain) was captured in a study of Ad26.COV2.S vaccination and SARS-CoV-2 variants. Study-wide background: By the intramuscular route, Ad26.COV2.S was given once, or twice 56 days apart. Study observations and caveats: Placebo recipients showed lower spike-specific TCR breadth than vaccinees.

Only in-frame clones appear in the TCRdb table, and some are missing; sequencing was by immunoSEQ multiplex PCR. Here the sample spans hundreds of thousands of clones, over 80% being singletons. Stated treatment: 15 to 20 received Ad26.COV2.S at low or high dose, single or two shots; roughly five received placebo; per-sample allocation not given. At day 63 after the first vaccine or placebo injection, samples were drawn. Boston supplied an adult donor aged 18-55 years. This clone was seen a single time. As yet, its antigen is unknown. The source of this sequence is a person aged 18-60 years who received the Ad26.COV2.S COVID-19 vaccine or a placebo. The material was peripheral blood, obtained in a trial of Ad26.COV2.S vaccine versus placebo.

The CDR3 DNA reads TGTGCCAGCAGTGAAGCGAGCACTGAAGCTTTCTTT. It yields the protein CASSEASTEAFF. V gene TRBV6-1 combines with J gene TRBJ1-1; no clear D. The CDR3 sequence is 12 residues long. V gave up 0 bases and J gave up 4 bases, with 3 bases separating them. Germline values: CDR1 MNHNS, CDR2 SASEGT.